The entry below gives a single TCR beta chain sequence along with its context. Its specificity is unknown. After constant-region reverse-primer amplification, full-length variable regions underwent semi-nested PCR with Nested Universal Primer A. TCRdb re-called the 5' RACE reads through MiXCR, storing one row per CDR3 protein. The repertoire holds about 57,000 distinct CDR3 sequences, with roughly 28% as singletons. Tregs were sorted as CD4+CD25+CD127-/low cells. Study-wide results and caveats: Tumor-infiltrating Treg TCR alpha and beta sequences overlapped most with tumor naive CD4+ T cells, then blood naive. The larger-cohort validation was restricted to a single TCR beta V-J rearrangement rather than whole repertoires. In terms of TCR gene usage, tumor memory CD4+ T cells clustered together with blood and lymph node memory CD4+ cells, as well as with lymph node naive CD4+ cells.

The length of the CDR3 is 13 residues. Between the trimmed V and J ends, which lost 5 bases and 4 bases, there was a span of 14 bases. Germline V gene data show CDR1 as GTSNPN and CDR2 as SVGIG (reference sequence). The specimen was tumor-infiltrating Tregs sorted from the breast tumor. The receptor comes from a female donor with breast cancer. The gene calls are TRBV30 and TRBJ2-5; tentative D call: TRBD1 (6 bases). The CDR3 spells CAWAGAWAETQYF. The CDR3 DNA sequence: TGTGCCTGGGCAGGGGCTTGGGCAGAGACCCAGTACTTC.